The sequence of this T cell receptor (beta chain) was determined in a study of shared clonotypes between healthy human individuals. Findings and limits, study-wide: Genetic and exposure-history diversity was limited by the small donor number.

The table came from immunoSEQ multiplex PCR; TCRdb's copy has only in-frame clones and leaves some out. The sample lists about half a million clones, approximately 81% seen once, with approximately 11% in the top ten. In this sample, this clone turned up a few times. What it binds is unknown. This specimen includes other DNA sequences encoding the same CDR3. The donors were all Caucasian adults (living in Nashville, Tennessee). Samples left unsorted employed roughly 90 million PBMCs for genomic DNA. The receptor comes from a woman between 35 and 50 years old in good health. Some clones in this sample may be carry-over from other donors' samples. The material sequenced was PBMCs.

CDR3 DNA sequence: TGTGCCAGCAGTGAAGCCAGGGGAGAATATGGCTACACCTTC. Translation gives CASSEARGEYGYTF. The V and J genes are TRBV2 and TRBJ1-2, with D perhaps TRBD1 (6 bases). Germline CDR1 and CDR2: SNHLY and FYNNEI. The CDR3 consists of 14 residues. V lost 0 bases, J lost 5 bases, and 10 bases lay in between.